A selection of T cell receptor beta chains follows, all from one sample in a study of cytomegalovirus exposure and HLA in healthy donors. The data were produced by immunoSEQ multiplex PCR, yet TCRdb's version contains in-frame clones alone and is incomplete. This table has about 59,000 clones, 80% appearing once. Specimen: PBMCs. The receptors here all came from a woman between 35 and 50 years old in good health and CMV-seronegative. The conserved cysteine and the conserved F or W are not part of the CDR3 here.

>TRBJ1-5|TRBV7-2
ASKKGDQPQH
>TRBJ1-5|TRBV28
ASSFGGINQPQH
>TRBJ1-1|TRBV18
ASSPRGDRGRWYEAF
>TRBJ2-1|TRBV11-2
ASASLARGLDSYNEQF
>TRBJ1-1|TRBV12-5
ASGLGASDTEAF
>TRBJ1-4|TRBV11-2
ASSYLPGGITNEKLF
>TRBJ1-2|TRBV27
ASSCSPPRPSCGYT
>TRBJ2-3|TRBV7-9
ASSLALAALALTDTQY
>TRBJ1-5|TRBV6-1
ASSLQTTGDQPQH
>TRBJ2-1|TRBV10-2
ASRGPTSGSYNEQF